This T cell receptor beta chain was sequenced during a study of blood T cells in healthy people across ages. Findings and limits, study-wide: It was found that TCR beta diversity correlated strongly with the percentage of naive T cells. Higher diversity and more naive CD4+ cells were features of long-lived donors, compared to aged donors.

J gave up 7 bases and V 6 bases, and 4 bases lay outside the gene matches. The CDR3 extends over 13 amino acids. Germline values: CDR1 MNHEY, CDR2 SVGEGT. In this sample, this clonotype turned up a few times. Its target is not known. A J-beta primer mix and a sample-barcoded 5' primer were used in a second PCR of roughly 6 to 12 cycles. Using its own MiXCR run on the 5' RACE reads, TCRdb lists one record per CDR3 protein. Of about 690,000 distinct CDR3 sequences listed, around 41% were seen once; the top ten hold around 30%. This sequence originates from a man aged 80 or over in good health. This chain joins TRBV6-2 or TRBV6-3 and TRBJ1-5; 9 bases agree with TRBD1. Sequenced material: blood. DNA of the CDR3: TGTGCCAGCAGCGACAGGGGGGACCAGCCCCAGCATTTT. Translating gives CASSDRGDQPQHF.